These 13 T cell receptor beta chains share one sample of origin, sequenced in a study of T-cell reconstitution after alpha-beta-depleted transplantation in children. Molecular barcoding with unique molecular identifiers was used for the TCRbeta library. TCRdb re-derived calls from the PCR reads in MiXCR, one entry per CDR3 protein. The table includes just over 950,000 distinct CDR3 sequences, roughly 29% detected once. The specimen comprised PBMCs, mostly from graft donor cells, sampled 360 days after TCRalphabeta/CD19-depleted stem cell transplant. These receptors came from a boy younger than two who had a stem cell transplant for SCID, so the T cells may come from the graft donor.

In its sample, this clonotype was seen many times. The chain carries TRBV4-2 and TRBJ1-2; a possible D gene is TRBD1 (5 bases). CDR3 length equals 15 residues. Germline loops: CDR1 LGHNA, CDR2 YNFKEQ. Trimming removed 0 bases at V and 2 bases at J, with 10 bases between. The CDR3 spells CASSQDLGENYGYTF. The CDR3 DNA reads as TGTGCCAGCAGCCAAGATTTGGGGGAGAACTATGGCTACACCTTC.

J is TRBJ2-2 and V is TRBV11-2, with D possibly TRBD1 on 6 matching bases. Germline V gene data show CDR1 as SGHAT and CDR2 as FQNNGV. V was pared by 1 base and J by 1 base, with 13 bases between. The CDR3 totals 17 residues. The CDR3 spells CASSLVTGTMNTGELFF. For the CDR3, the DNA is TGTGCCAGCAGCTTAGTGACAGGAACAATGAACACCGGGGAGCTGTTTTTT.

Concerning this clonotype: A read error may explain this, as a much larger clone is one base away. This rearrangement joins TRBV12-3 or TRBV12-4 to TRBJ1-5, with TRBD1 matching 7 bases. This CDR3 region has 14 residues. With V trimmed by 6 bases and J by 1 base, 3 bases remained unmatched. CDR3 region: CASRSTGSNQPQHF. Written as DNA, the CDR3 is TGTGCCAGCAGGTCGACAGGGAGCAATCAGCCCCAGCATTTT.

The table lists this clonotype with a few counts. J is TRBJ2-7 and V is TRBV7-9; D is unresolved. The CDR3 length is 14 residues. V was shortened by 2 bases and J by 2 bases, with 10 bases between the two germline ends. In germline, CDR1 is SEHNR, CDR2 FQNEAQ (reference sequence). CDR3: CASSLISRTYEQYF. For the CDR3, the DNA is TGTGCCAGCAGCTTAATCAGCAGGACCTACGAGCAGTACTTC.

This rearrangement joins TRBV27 to TRBJ2-1; 12 nucleotides align to TRBD2. V lost 6 bases and J lost 6; bases outside the gene matches: 18. This CDR3 is built from 19 residues. Germline assignment: CDR1 MNHEY and CDR2 SMNVEV (reference sequence). In DNA form, the CDR3 reads TGTGCCAGCAGCCCAAGGACTAGCGGGAAAGCGTACAGTGGCAATGAGCAGTTCTTC. It is translated as CASSPRTSGKAYSGNEQFF.

The V gene is TRBV4-3, the J gene TRBJ2-1; D is uncertain. Germline values: CDR1 LGHNA, CDR2 YSLEER. CDR3 size: 16 residues. V lost 0 bases and J 9 bases, leaving 18 bases between the germline ends. CDR3 in DNA: TGCGCCAGCAGCCAAGATTCGTCGACCACTAAGCCTGAGCAGTTCTTC. Its protein is CASSQDSSTTKPEQFF.

This chain joins TRBV6-5 and TRBJ1-1; no clear D gene. CDR3 size: 16 residues. The V end was cut by 0 bases, the J end by 2 bases, with 13 bases between. CDR1 and CDR2 from the germline V gene are MNHEY and SVGAGI. The CDR3 coding sequence is TGTGCCAGCAGTTACTCAAGGGAGGCCCTCAACACTGAAGCTTTCTTT. It codes for CASSYSREALNTEAFF.

This chain joins TRBV7-2 and TRBJ2-4, with D perhaps TRBD2 (6 bases). The CDR3 has 16 amino acids. V lost 5 bases, J lost 2 bases, and 16 bases lay in between. In germline, CDR1 is SGHTA, CDR2 FQGNSA. The CDR3 here is CASSLGPGLTKNIQYF. The CDR3 DNA reads TGTGCCAGCAGCCTCGGACCTGGACTAACCAAAAACATTCAGTACTTC.

This clonotype was counted between two and nine times. The rearrangement uses TRBV12-3 or TRBV12-4 and TRBJ2-1; D is unresolved. The germline V and J ends were trimmed by 5 bases and 5 bases, with 13 bases remaining between them. The CDR3 contains 14 residues. The CDR3 DNA reads as TGTGCCAGCAGTCTTACAGCTAGGGACAATGAGCAGTTCTTC. Its translation: CASSLTARDNEQFF.

The chain couples TRBV21-1 to TRBJ2-7; TRBD1 is the table's D call and was not checked against the DNA. TRBV21-1 is designated a pseudogene. The CDR3 extends over 17 amino acids. The CDR3 loop is CASSKSLSWDRCYEQYF. The DNA for the CDR3 is TGTGCCAGCAGCAAATCCCTAAGTTGGGACAGATGCTACGAGCAGTACTTC.

The chain joins TRBV5-6 to TRBJ2-1; tentative D call: TRBD1 (5 bases). Trimming shortened V by 0 bases and J by 0 bases, and 13 bases separated the two germline ends. Germline V gene data show CDR1 as SGHDT and CDR2 as YYEEEE. This CDR3 has 17 residues. CDR3 DNA sequence: TGTGCCAGCAGCTTGGTCGGACACCTGAGCTCCTACAATGAGCAGTTCTTC. It is translated as CASSLVGHLSSYNEQFF.

This clonotype was picked up a small number of times. The chain joins TRBV28 to TRBJ2-7, with 7 positions matching TRBD2. Trimming at V came to 4 bases and at J to 3 bases, leaving 9 bases not matched to a gene. The CDR3 loop spans 15 amino acids. CDR1 and CDR2 (germline): MDHEN, SYDVKM. This CDR3 is CASSWRGNTVYEQYF. The DNA for the CDR3 is TGTGCCAGCAGTTGGCGGGGGAACACGGTCTACGAGCAGTACTTC.

The sample holds a few counts of this clonotype. V usage is TRBV7-2 and J usage is TRBJ2-2, with D possibly TRBD1 on 6 matching bases. The CDR3 covers 15 residues. V was clipped by 5 bases and J by 5 bases, with 15 bases between them. Per germline, CDR1 SGHTA and CDR2 FQGNSA. The CDR3 nucleotides read TGTGCCAGCAGCCGTACAGGGTCGGGAACCGGGGAGCTGTTTTTT. Its translation: CASSRTGSGTGELFF. The full variable domain, in which reference TRBV7-2 and TRBJ2-2 provide the parts outside the CDR3, is GAGVSQSPSNKVTEKGKDVELRCDPISGHTALYWYRQSLGQGLEFLIYFQGNSAPDKSGLPSDRFSAERTGGSVSTLTIQRTQQEDSAVYLCASSRTGSGTGELFFGEGSRLTVL.